The following is a TCR beta chain sequence with its context. This sample stems from a study of shared clonotypes between healthy human individuals. Profiled with immunoSEQ multiplex PCR; TCRdb holds only in-frame clones, not every one. The sample carries 700,000 or so clones, 72% recorded once. Sequenced sample: memory CD4+ T cells sorted from blood. Subset reported: CD45RA-negative fraction. This receptor was identified in a woman aged 25 to 45 in good health.

In DNA form, the CDR3 reads TGTGCCAGCAGTCAACCGGGACAGGGGGTGTACGAGCAGTACTTC. This translates into CASSQPGQGVYEQYF. The chain carries TRBV28 and TRBJ2-7, with 11 bases aligning to TRBD1. V lost 5 bases, J lost 4 bases, and 7 bases stayed unmatched. Looked up from germline, CDR1 is MDHEN and CDR2 is SYDVKM. CDR3 length: 15 residues.